This T cell receptor beta chain emerged from a study of blood T cell repertoires in COVID-19. Across the study: The study drew acute and convalescent COVID-19 samples from the United States, Italy and Spain. The analysed material was cDNA or gDNA that came from T cells, B-cell-depleted T cells, or PBMCs.

From germline, CDR1 is MNHEY and CDR2 SVGAGI. The CDR3 length is 14 residues. V lost 4 bases, J lost 6 bases, and 14 bases lay in between. Per the authors' pipeline: Using reference gene primer amplification, nucleated cell counts were estimated. Data came from immunoSEQ multiplex PCR; TCRdb stores just in-frame clones and leaves some out. That table is the source of V, J and clone size, and D and trimming were worked out from the DNA. The sample consists of about 100,000 clones, 88% of them appearing once. Sequenced material: peripheral blood. V is TRBV6-5 and J is TRBJ2-3; D remains unclear. The clonotype originates from a human donor in a cohort sampled during active COVID-19. The CDR3 DNA follows: TGTGCCAGCAGTTCCCCGCATTCTAAGGATACGCAGTATTTT. It yields the protein CASSSPHSKDTQYF.